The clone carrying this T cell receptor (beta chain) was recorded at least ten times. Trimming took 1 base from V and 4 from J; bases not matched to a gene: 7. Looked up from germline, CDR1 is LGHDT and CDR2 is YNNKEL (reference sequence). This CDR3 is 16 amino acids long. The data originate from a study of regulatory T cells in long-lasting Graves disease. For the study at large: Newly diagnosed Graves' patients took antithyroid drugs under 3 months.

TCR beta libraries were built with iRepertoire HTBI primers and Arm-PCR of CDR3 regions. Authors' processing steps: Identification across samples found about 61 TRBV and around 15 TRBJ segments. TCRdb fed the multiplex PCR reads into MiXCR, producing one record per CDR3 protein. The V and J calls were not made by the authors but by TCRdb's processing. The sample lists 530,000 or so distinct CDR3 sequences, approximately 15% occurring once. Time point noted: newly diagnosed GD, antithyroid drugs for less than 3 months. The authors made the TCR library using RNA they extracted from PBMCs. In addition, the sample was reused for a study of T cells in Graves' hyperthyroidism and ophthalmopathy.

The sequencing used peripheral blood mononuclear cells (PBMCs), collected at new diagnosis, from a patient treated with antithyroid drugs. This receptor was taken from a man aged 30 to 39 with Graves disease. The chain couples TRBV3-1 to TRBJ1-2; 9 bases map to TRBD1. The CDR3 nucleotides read TGTGCCAGCAGCCAAGGAACAGGGGGCGCGGGCTATGGCTACACCTTC. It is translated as CASSQGTGGAGYGYTF.